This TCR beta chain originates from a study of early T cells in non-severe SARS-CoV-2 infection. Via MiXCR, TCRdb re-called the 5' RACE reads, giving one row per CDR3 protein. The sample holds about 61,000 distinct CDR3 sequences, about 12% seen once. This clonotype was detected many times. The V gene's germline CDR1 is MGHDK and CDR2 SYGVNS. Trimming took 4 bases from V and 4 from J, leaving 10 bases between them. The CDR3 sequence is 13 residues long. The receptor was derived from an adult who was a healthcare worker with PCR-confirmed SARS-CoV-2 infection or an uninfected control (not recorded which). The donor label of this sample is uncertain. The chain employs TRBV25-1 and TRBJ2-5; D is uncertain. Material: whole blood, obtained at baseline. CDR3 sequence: CASSAQTGETQYF. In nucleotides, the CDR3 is TGTGCCAGCAGTGCACAGACCGGAGAGACCCAGTACTTC.